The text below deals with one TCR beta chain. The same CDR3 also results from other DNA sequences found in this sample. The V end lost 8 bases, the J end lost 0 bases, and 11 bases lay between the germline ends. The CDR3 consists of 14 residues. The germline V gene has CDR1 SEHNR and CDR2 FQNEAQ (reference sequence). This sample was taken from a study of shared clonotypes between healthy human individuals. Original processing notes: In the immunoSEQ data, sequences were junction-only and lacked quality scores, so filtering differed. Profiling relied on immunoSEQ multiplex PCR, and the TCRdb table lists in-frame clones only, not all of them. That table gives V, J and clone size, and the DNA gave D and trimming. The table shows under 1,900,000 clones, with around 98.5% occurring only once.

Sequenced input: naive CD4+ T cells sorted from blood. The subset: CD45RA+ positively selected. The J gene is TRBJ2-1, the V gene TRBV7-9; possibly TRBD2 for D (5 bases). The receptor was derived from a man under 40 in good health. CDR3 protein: CASSSGSSYNEQFF. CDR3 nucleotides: TGTGCCAGCTCAAGCGGCAGCTCCTACAATGAGCAGTTCTTC.